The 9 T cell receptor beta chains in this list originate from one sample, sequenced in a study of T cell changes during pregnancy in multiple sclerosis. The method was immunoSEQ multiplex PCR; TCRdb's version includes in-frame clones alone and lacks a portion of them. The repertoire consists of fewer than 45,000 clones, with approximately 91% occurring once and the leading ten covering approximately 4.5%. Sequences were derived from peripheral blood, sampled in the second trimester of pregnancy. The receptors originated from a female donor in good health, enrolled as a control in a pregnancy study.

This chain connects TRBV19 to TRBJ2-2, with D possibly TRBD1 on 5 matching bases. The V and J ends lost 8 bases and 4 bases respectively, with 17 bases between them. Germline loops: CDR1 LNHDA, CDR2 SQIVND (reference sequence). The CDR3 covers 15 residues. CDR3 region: CASAEPGPSTGELFF. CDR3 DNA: TGTGCCAGTGCGGAACCAGGGCCCTCCACCGGGGAGCTGTTTTTT.

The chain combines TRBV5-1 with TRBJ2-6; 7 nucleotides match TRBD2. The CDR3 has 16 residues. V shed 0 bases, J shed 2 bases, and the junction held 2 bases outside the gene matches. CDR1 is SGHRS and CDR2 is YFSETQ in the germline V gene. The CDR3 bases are TGCGCCAGCAGCTTGGGGGGGGGAACTGGGGCCAACGTCCTGACTTTC. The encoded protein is CASSLGGGTGANVLTF. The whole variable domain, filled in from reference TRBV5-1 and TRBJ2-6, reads KAGVTQTPRYLIKTRGQQVTLSCSPISGHRSVSWYQQTPGQGLQFLFEYFSETQRNKGNFPGRFSGRQFSNSRSEMNVSTLELGDSALYLCASSLGGGTGANVLTFGAGSRLTVL.

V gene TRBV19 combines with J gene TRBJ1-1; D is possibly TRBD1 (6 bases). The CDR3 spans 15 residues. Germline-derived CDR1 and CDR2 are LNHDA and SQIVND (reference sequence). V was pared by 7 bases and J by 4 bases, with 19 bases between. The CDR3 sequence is CASKQIRTALTEAFF. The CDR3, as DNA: TGTGCCAGTAAACAGATCAGGACAGCACTCACTGAAGCTTTCTTT.

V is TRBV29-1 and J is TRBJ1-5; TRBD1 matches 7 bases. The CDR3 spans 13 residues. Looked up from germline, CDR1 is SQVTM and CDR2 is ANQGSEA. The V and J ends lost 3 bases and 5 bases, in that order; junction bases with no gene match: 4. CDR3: CSVDGGGDQPQHF. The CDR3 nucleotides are TGCAGCGTTGATGGAGGGGGCGATCAGCCCCAGCATTTT.

CDR3 DNA sequence: TGCAGCGTTGTAACGAGACTAGGGTACAATGAGCAGTTCTTC. This sequence encodes CSVVTRLGYNEQFF. The rearrangement links TRBV29-1 to TRBJ2-1; D perhaps matches TRBD2 (6 bases). Trimming shortened V by 4 bases and J by 4 bases, and 14 bases separated the two germline ends. The V gene's germline CDR1 is SQVTM and CDR2 ANQGSEA. This CDR3 spans 14 amino acids.

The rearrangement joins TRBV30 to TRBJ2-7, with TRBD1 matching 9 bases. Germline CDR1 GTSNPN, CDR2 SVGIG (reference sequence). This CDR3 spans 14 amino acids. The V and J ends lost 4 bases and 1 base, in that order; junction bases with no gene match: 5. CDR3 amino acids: CAWNPDRGSYEQYF. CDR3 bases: TGTGCCTGGAATCCGGACAGGGGATCCTACGAGCAGTACTTC.

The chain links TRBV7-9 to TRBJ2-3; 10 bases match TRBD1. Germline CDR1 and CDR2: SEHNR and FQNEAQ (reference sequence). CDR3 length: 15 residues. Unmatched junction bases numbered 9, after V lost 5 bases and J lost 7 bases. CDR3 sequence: CASSRNPDRGNTQYF. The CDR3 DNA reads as TGTGCCAGCAGCCGAAACCCGGACAGGGGGAATACGCAGTATTTT.

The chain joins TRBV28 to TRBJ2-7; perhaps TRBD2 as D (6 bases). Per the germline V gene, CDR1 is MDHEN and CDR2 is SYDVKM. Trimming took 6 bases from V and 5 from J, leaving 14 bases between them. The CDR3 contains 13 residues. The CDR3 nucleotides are TGTGCCAGCAGCCAGGAGGGTCGGGACGAGCAGTACTTC. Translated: CASSQEGRDEQYF.

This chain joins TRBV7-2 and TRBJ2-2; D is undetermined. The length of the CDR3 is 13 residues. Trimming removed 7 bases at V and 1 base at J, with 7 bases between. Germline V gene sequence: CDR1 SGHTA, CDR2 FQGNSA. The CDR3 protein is CASTPGNTGELFF. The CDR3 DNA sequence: TGTGCCAGCACTCCGGGGAACACCGGGGAGCTGTTTTTT. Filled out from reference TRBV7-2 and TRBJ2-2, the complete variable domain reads GAGVSQSPSNKVTEKGKDVELRCDPISGHTALYWYRQSLGQGLEFLIYFQGNSAPDKSGLPSDRFSAERTGGSVSTLTIQRTQQEDSAVYLCASTPGNTGELFFGEGSRLTVL.